The entry that follows covers one T cell receptor beta chain sequence. Its antigen is as yet unknown. This specimen belongs to a study of T cells in localized non-small cell lung cancer. Broader study findings: T cell clonality was highest in uninvolved adjacent lung, above tumor. Turning up in adjacent lung were a median about 56 of the top 100 tumor clones.

Germline assignment: CDR1 MNHGY and CDR2 SAAAGT. The CDR3 extends over 15 amino acids. Trimming shortened V by 6 bases and J by 4 bases, and 13 bases separated the two germline ends. The protocol was immunoSEQ multiplex PCR, while the TCRdb copy is restricted to in-frame clones and leaves out a portion. The table has 1,500 to 2,000 clones, roughly 18% seen once. Investigators took adjacent lung free of atypia at least 2 cm from the tumor margin. This TCR came from a man aged 40-75 years with stage II squamous cell lung carcinoma. The sample in question was normal lung tissue next to the tumor, obtained before any cancer treatment. The rearrangement links TRBV6-8 to TRBJ2-6; tentative D call: TRBD1 (5 bases). In DNA, the CDR3 is TGTGCCAGCAGGACGGACAATCGGGGGGCCAACGTCCTGACTTTC. Amino acid sequence: CASRTDNRGANVLTF.